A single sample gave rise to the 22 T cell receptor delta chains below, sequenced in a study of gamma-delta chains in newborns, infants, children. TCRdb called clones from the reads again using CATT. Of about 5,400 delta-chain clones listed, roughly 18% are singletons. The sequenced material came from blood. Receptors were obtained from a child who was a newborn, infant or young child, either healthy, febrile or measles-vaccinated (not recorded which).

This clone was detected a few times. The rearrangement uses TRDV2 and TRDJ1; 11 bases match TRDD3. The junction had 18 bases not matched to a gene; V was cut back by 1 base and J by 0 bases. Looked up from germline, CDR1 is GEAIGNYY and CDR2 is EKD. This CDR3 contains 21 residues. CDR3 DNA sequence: TGTGCCTGTGACACGCTTTGGGGGATACGCGAAGAGCAGGCTAACACCGATAAACTCATCTTT. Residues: CACDTLWGIREEQANTDKLIF.

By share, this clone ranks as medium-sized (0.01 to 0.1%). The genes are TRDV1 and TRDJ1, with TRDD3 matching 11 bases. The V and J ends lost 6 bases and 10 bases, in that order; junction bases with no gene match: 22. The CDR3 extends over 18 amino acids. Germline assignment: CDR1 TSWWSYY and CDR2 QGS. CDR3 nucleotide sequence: TGTGCTCTTGGTCCTCACCTCGCCTACGAACTGGGGGATAGGGGACTCATCTTT. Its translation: CALGPHLAYELGDRGLIF.

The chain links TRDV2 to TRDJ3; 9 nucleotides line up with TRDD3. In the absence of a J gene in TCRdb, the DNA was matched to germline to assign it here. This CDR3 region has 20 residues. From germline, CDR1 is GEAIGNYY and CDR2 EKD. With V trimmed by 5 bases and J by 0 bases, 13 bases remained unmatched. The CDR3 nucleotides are TGTGCCTGTGGCGGGGTGCTGGGGGATGCAAGCTCCTGGGACACCCGACAGATGTTTTTC. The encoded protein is CACGGVLGDASSWDTRQMFF.

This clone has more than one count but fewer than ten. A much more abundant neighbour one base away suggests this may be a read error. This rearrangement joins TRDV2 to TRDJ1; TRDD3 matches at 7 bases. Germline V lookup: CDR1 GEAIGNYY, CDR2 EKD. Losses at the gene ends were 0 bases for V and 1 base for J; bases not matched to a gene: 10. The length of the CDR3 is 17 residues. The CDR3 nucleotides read TGTGCCTGTGACACCGTACTGGGGCCCGACCTCACCGATAAACTCATCTTT. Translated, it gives CACDTVLGPDLTDKLIF.

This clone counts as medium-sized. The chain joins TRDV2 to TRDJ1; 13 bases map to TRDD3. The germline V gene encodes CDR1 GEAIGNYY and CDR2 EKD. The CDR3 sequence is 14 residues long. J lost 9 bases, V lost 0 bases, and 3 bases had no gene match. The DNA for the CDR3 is TGTGCCTGTGACACCTTACTGGGGGATACGGAACTCATCTTT. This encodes CACDTLLGDTELIF.

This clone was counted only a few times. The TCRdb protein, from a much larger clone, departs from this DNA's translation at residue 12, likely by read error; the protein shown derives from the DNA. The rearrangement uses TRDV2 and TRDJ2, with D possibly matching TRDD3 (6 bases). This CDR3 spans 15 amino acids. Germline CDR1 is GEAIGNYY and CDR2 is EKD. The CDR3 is CACDTLGKPTAKLFF. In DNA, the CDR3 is TGTGCCTGTGACACCCTGGGGAAACCGACAGCAAAACTCTTCTTT.

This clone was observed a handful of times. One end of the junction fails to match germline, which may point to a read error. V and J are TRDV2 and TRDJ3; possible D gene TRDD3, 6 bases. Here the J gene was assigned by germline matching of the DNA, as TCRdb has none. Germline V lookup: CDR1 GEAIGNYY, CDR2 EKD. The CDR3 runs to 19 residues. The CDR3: CACDTAGGGHSWDTRKMFF. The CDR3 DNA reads TGTGCCTGTGACACGGCTGGTGGGGGCCATTCCTGGGACACCCGAAAGATGTTTTTC.

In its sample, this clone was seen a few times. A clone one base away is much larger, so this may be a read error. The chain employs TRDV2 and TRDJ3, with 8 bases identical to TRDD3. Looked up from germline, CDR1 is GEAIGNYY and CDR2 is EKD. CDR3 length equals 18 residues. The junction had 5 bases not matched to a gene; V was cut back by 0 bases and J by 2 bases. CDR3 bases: TGTGCCTGTGACACCGCTGGGGGAAGCCCCTGGGACACCCGACAGATGTTTTTC. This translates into CACDTAGGSPWDTRQMFF.

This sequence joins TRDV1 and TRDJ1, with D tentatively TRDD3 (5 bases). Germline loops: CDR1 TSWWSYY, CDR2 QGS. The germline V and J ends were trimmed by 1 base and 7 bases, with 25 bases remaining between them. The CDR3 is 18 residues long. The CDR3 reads CALGEPISLGELTGKLIF. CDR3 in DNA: TGTGCTCTTGGGGAACCTATCTCCCTAGGCGAGTTAACTGGTAAACTCATCTTT.

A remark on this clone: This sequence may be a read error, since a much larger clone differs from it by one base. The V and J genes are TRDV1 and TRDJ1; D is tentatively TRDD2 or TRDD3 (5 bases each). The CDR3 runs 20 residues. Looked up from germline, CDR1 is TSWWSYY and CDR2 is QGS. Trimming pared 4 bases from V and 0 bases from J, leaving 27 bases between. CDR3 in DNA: TGTGCTCTTGGGGCCGTTCCCTTGGGATCCGCATTCCTCGACACCGATAAACTCATCTTT. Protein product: CALGAVPLGSAFLDTDKLIF.

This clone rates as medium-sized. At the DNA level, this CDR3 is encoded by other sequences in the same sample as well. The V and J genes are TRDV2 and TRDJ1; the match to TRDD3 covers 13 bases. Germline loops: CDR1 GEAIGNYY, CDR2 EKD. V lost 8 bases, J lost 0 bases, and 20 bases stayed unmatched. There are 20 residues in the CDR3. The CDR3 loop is CALSFLRRTGGYEDTDKLIF. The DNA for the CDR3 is TGTGCCTTGTCCTTCCTTCGGCGTACTGGGGGATACGAAGACACCGATAAACTCATCTTT.

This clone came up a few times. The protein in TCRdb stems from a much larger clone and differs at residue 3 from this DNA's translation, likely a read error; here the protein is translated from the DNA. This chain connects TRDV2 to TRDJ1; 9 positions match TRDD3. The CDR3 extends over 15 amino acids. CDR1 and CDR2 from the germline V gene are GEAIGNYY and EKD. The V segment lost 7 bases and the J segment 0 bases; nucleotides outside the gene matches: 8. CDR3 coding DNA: TGTGCCTGGGACCCCTGGGGGATCCACACCGATAAACTCATCTTT. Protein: CAWDPWGIHTDKLIF.

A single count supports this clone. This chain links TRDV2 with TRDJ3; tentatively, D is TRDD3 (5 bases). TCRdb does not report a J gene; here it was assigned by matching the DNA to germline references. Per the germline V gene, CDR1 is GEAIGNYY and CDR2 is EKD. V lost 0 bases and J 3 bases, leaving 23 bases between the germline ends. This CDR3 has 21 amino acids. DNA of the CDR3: TGTGCCTGTGACACCGGGGGCCCCGGTCCGTGGAGGAGCTGGGACACCCGACAGATGTTTTTC. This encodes CACDTGGPGPWRSWDTRQMFF.

In DNA form, the CDR3 reads TGTGCCTGTGACACCGCGACTGGGGGATACGCCCAGGCCAGCTCCTGGGACACCCGACAGATGTTTTTC. Protein sequence: CACDTATGGYAQASSWDTRQMFF. V usage is TRDV2 and J usage is TRDJ3, with 13 bases lining up with TRDD3. The J gene, absent from TCRdb, was called here by matching the DNA to germline. Germline V gene sequence: CDR1 GEAIGNYY, CDR2 EKD. V was clipped by 0 bases and J by 0 bases; unmatched bases: 13. There are 23 residues in the CDR3.

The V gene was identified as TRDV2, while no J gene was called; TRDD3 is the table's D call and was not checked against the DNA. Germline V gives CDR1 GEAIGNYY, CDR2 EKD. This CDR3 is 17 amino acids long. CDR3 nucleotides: TGTGCCTGTGACACCGGGACTGGGGGCCCGGACACCGATAAAATCATCTTT. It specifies CACDTGTGGPDTDKIIF.

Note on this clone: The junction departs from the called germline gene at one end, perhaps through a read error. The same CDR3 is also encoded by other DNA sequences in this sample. Here the CDR3 reads CACDTAGSSSWDTRQMFF. In nucleotides, the CDR3 is TGCGCCTGTGACACCGCGGGCTCGAGCTCCTGGGACACCCGACAGATGTTTTTC. The chain employs TRDV2 and TRDJ3; D gene uncertain. Per germline, CDR1 GEAIGNYY and CDR2 EKD. The CDR3 covers 18 residues.

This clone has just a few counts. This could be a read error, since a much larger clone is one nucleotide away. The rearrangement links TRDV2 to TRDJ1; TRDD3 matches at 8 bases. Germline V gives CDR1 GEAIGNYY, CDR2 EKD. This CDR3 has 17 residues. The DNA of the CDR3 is TGTGCCAGTGACGCTTTGGCTGGGGGAGGCTACACCGATAAACTCATCTTT. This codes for CASDALAGGGYTDKLIF.

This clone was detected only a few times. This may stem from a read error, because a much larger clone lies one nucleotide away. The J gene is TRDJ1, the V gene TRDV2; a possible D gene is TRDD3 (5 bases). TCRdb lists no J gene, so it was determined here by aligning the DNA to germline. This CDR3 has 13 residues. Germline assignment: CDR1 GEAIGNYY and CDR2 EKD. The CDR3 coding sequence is TGTGCCGGTGATCCCCTGGGATCCGATAAACTCATCTTT. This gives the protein CAGDPLGSDKLIF.

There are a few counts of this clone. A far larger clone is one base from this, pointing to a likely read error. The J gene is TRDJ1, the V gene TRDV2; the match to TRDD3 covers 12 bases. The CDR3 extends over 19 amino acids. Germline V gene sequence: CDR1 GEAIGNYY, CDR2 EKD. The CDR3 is CARDTVSGGYAVRTDKLIF. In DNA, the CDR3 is TGTGCCCGTGACACCGTTTCTGGGGGATACGCAGTGAGGACCGATAAACTCATCTTT.

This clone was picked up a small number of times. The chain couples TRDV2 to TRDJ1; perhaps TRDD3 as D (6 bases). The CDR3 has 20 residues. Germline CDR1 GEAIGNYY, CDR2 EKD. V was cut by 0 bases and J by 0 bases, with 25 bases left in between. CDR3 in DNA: TGTGCCTGTGACACCGTAGGGCTGGGGATTAGGGGGGAGTACACCGATAAACTCATCTTT. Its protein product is CACDTVGLGIRGEYTDKLIF.

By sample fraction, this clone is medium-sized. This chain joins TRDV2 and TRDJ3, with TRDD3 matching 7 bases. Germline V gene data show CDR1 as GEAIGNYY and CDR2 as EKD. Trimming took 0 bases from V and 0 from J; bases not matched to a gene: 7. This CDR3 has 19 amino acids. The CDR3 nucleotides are TGTGCCTGTGACACCGTGGGGGAGCGGAGCTCCTGGGACACCCGACAGATGTTTTTC. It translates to CACDTVGERSSWDTRQMFF.

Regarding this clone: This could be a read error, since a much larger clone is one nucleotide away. This CDR3 is CACDPLPTGKLGDTYTDKLIF. The CDR3 bases are TGTGCCTGTGACCCCCTTCCTACTGGGAAGCTGGGGGATACGTACACCGATAAACTCATCTTT. The genes are TRDV2 and TRDJ1, with 12 bases aligning to TRDD3. TCRdb lists no J gene, so it was determined here by aligning the DNA to germline. This CDR3 contains 21 residues. CDR1 is GEAIGNYY and CDR2 is EKD in the germline V gene. Unmatched junction bases numbered 19, after V lost 3 bases and J lost 0 bases.